The 8 T cell receptor beta chains in this list originate from one sample, sequenced in a study of STAT5B mutations in CD4+ large granular lymphocyte leukemia. The repertoire was sequenced with immunoSEQ multiplex PCR; TCRdb's copy has only in-frame clones and lacks some. The data contain 9,800 or so clones, 70% to 85% of them singletons. The sample consisted of PBMCs. Receptor source: a man aged 55 to 70 with CD4+ T-cell large granular lymphocyte leukemia.

V is TRBV4-3 and J is TRBJ1-2; tentatively, D is TRBD1 (5 bases). Germline V gene lookup returns CDR1 LGHNA and CDR2 YSLEER. The V end lost 1 base, the J end lost 8 bases, and 14 bases lay between the germline ends. The CDR3 is 14 amino acids. As DNA, the CDR3 is TGCGCCAGCAGCCAAGTATTAGGGGAGCGCGGCTACACCTTC. This sequence encodes CASSQVLGERGYTF.

The rearrangement links TRBV7-2 to TRBJ1-4, with D tentatively TRBD1 (5 bases). From germline, CDR1 is SGHTA and CDR2 FQGNSA. V was pared by 1 base and J by 8 bases, with 14 bases between. The length of the CDR3 is 15 residues. The CDR3 DNA is TGTGCCAGCAGCTTAGACGGCAGGGCCAACGAAAAACTGTTTTTT. Translating it yields CASSLDGRANEKLFF. The full variable domain, in which reference TRBV7-2 and TRBJ1-4 provide the parts outside the CDR3, is GAGVSQSPSNKVTEKGKDVELRCDPISGHTALYWYRQSLGQGLEFLIYFQGNSAPDKSGLPSDRFSAERTGGSVSTLTIQRTQQEDSAVYLCASSLDGRANEKLFFGSGTQLSVL.

V gene TRBV6-5 combines with J gene TRBJ1-5, with 7 nucleotides matching TRBD1. The length of the CDR3 is 14 residues. The J segment lost 7 bases and the V segment lost 4 bases, leaving 7 bases of the junction unmatched. CDR1 and CDR2 (germline): MNHEY, SVGAGI. CDR3 region: CASSFQGGGQPQHF. The CDR3 nucleotides are TGTGCCAGCAGTTTTCAGGGAGGGGGCCAGCCCCAGCATTTT.

V gene TRBV5-1 combines with J gene TRBJ2-3; D gene unclear. This CDR3 is 15 amino acids long. Germline CDR1 is SGHRS and CDR2 is YFSETQ. The germline V and J ends were trimmed by 4 bases and 0 bases, with 12 bases remaining between them. CDR3 region: CASSRTDSSTDTQYF. CDR3 in DNA: TGCGCCAGCAGCCGAACGGATTCTAGCACAGATACGCAGTATTTT.

The rearrangement joins TRBV4-1 to TRBJ1-2, with D unresolved. CDR3 length: 15 residues. The germline V gene encodes CDR1 MGHRA and CDR2 YSYEKL. Trimming took 1 base from V and 5 from J, leaving 14 bases between them. The CDR3 region is CASSQGIGLRYGYTF. The CDR3 region has the DNA TGCGCCAGCAGCCAAGGGATCGGGCTGAGGTATGGCTACACCTTC.

V usage is TRBV25-1 and J usage is TRBJ2-7, with 8 bases lining up with TRBD1. Trimming took 3 bases from V and 4 from J; bases not matched to a gene: 8. Germline loops: CDR1 MGHDK, CDR2 SYGVNS. The CDR3 runs 15 residues. CDR3 sequence reads: CASSEFRTGKYEQYF. DNA of the CDR3: TGTGCCAGCAGTGAGTTTAGGACAGGGAAATACGAGCAGTACTTC.

The V call is TRBV7-9, the J call TRBJ1-1; no clear D. The CDR3 contains 14 residues. Germline-derived CDR1 and CDR2 are SEHNR and FQNEAQ (reference sequence). Trimming took 8 bases from V and 7 from J, leaving 20 bases between them. The CDR3 DNA sequence: TGTGCCAGCTACGGGGTATCAAGAGCGGTTGAAGCTTTCTTT. Residues: CASYGVSRAVEAFF.

The rearrangement uses TRBV27 and TRBJ2-7; 7 bases agree with TRBD1. The CDR3 spans 16 residues. Germline CDR1 and CDR2: MNHEY and SMNVEV (reference sequence). Trimming at V came to 6 bases and at J to 3 bases, leaving 14 bases not matched to a gene. The CDR3 DNA reads as TGTGCCAGCAGGCCATTAGGGGACAGAACGCTCTACGAGCAGTACTTC. As protein: CASRPLGDRTLYEQYF.